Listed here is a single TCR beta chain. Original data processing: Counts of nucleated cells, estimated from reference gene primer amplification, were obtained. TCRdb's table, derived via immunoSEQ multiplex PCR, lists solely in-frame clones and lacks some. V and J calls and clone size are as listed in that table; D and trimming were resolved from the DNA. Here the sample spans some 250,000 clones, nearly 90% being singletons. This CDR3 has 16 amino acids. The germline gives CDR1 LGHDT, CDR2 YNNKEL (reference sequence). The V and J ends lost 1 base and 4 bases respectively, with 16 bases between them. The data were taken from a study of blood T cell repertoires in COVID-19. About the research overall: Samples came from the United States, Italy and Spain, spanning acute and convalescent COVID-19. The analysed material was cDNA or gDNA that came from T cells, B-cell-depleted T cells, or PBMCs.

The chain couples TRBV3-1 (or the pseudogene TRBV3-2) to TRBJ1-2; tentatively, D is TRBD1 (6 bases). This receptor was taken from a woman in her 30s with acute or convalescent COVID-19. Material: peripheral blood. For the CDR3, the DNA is TGTGCCAGCAGCCAAGGTTGGGGGGGCTCAGGCTATGGCTACACCTTC. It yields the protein CASSQGWGGSGYGYTF.